This T cell receptor beta chain is drawn from a study of blood T cell repertoires in COVID-19. Germline CDR1 and CDR2: MNHEY and SVGAGI. This CDR3 is 13 amino acids long. V was trimmed by 10 bases and J by 4 bases, leaving 16 bases between them. In the authors' methods: Reference gene primer amplification gave nucleated cell count estimates. Measured with immunoSEQ multiplex PCR; TCRdb has only the in-frame clones, and not every one. That table furnishes V, J and clone size, whereas the DNA furnished D and trimming. The sample records roughly 86,000 clones, over 75% being singletons. The sequencing sample was made of peripheral blood. The chain carries TRBV6-5 and TRBJ1-1; D unclear. This sequence originates from an older woman with acute or convalescent COVID-19. CDR3 sequence (DNA): TGTGCCAACGCCGGGGAATGGGGCACTGAAGCTTTCTTT. Its protein product is CANAGEWGTEAFF.